This T cell receptor (beta chain) was identified in a study of blood T cell repertoires in COVID-19. Germline assignment: CDR1 SNHLY and CDR2 FYNNEI. This CDR3 contains 15 residues. The V and J ends lost 2 bases and 2 bases respectively, with 11 bases between them. TCRdb keeps only in-frame clones here, not all; method: immunoSEQ multiplex PCR. The sample yields about 46,000 clones, 80% to 90% seen once. Sequenced: peripheral blood. The V and J genes are TRBV2 and TRBJ2-3; D is ambiguous. This clonotype was obtained from a man in his fifties with acute or convalescent COVID-19. The CDR3: CASSEQTEATDTQYF. CDR3 sequence (DNA): TGTGCCAGCAGTGAACAAACCGAGGCCACAGATACGCAGTATTTT.